This TCR beta chain is from a study of T cells in Graves' hyperthyroidism and ophthalmopathy (dated by TCRdb to the late 2010s). Background for the entire study: Peripheral blood samples were taken at the time of initial diagnosis, prior to any treatment. TCR V-J signatures able to tell the groups apart were searched for in a discovery cohort of around 95 patients, of whom 43 had Graves' ophthalmopathy and around 56 had stable Graves' hyperthyroidism. Whether ophthalmopathy could be predicted prospectively was tested in an independent validation cohort made up of some 20 hyperthyroidism patients plus 17 patients who later progressed to ophthalmopathy. The approximately 90 discovery patients were randomly split 7:3 into training and test sets. In roughly six Graves' hyperthyroidism patients, the study also compared T-cell repertoires from thyroid tissue with T-cell repertoires from blood. After blood sampling, hyperthyroidism patients were treated with methimazole at a starting dose of 30 mg daily, and ophthalmopathy patients were treated with high-dose intravenous methylprednisolone. The paper reports TCR Vbeta CDR3 sequencing of some 140 peripheral blood samples: some 41 ophthalmopathy, about 75 hyperthyroidism and approximately 17 progressor patients. The research as a whole found: In cross-validation, a model built on a 13 V-J signature told ophthalmopathy apart from stable hyperthyroidism with approximately 90% sensitivity and around 83% specificity, and in testing the same model reached 80%/75%. Most expanded thyroid clonotypes (frequency above 0.001) were also detected in blood, a finding suggesting that blood repertoires may reflect thyroid immune responses. During validation, the model predicted progression to ophthalmopathy a median of around 7 months ahead of onset, with just under 71% sensitivity and 72% to 80% specificity. No statistical method was used to fix the sample size in advance, and group allocation was not hidden from the investigators.

TCR beta CDR3 regions were amplified from RNA transcripts. The first round of RT-PCR for the TCR CDR3 was performed with the HTBI primer set and the Qiagen OneStep RT-PCR kit. Libraries were constructed in a second round of multiplex PCR, after which size selection and purification were carried out. Libraries were sequenced paired-end with 100 bp reads on an Illumina HiSeq2000. Regarding the original processing steps: Raw data were processed with SOAPnuke, discarding reads with adapters, uncalled bases, mean Phred below 15, or no exact constant-primer or identifier match. High-quality paired reads were merged with COPE v1.2.5, and unique nucleotide sequences were defined as clonotypes. MiTCR v1.1 was used to align clonotypes to the IMGT TRBV, TRBD and TRBJ reference segments. The analysis was restricted to V-J combinations with a frequency above 0.0001, which together covered 98% to 99.2% of the repertoires. The TCS score was defined as F50 (clonal expansion) divided by E x V (chaos), with BLOSUM62-based TCRdist calculated between CDR3 peptides within each V-J. Welch's t-statistics and random forest reduced roughly 530 V-J features to some 14, which were used in a naive Bayes classifier (R e1071). The Morisita-Horn index was used to measure how similar the thyroid and blood repertoires were. Through fastp at Q25 and MiXCR, TCRdb rebuilt clones from the public reads, retaining in-frame beta chains. Rows matching on CDR3 protein sequence are summarized as one entry with the most common DNA and genes. In this record, the V and J calls reflect TCRdb's handling and not the investigators' own analysis. This sample holds about 840,000 distinct CDR3 sequences; around 38% were observed only once. Of the sample, approximately 10% is held by the ten largest clones.

Stable Graves' hyperthyroidism was defined as the absence of progression to ophthalmopathy over 18 months of follow-up. Hyperthyroidism patients were newly diagnosed, had a disease duration of under 2 months, and were aged 18 to 65 years. Patients with uncontrolled infections, other autoimmune diseases, pregnancy or lactation were excluded. Diagnoses relied on clinical symptoms, serum thyroxine and TRAb, thyroid ultrasound and orbital computed tomography. PBMCs were isolated from about 9 ml of fresh peripheral blood by Ficoll-Paque density gradient centrifugation. Total RNA was extracted with Trizol reagent, and quality was checked on an Agilent 2100 Bioanalyzer. Unmatched junction bases come to 12, with V trimmed by 5 bases and J by 5 bases. Including the terminal cysteine and phenylalanine, the CDR3 comprises 15 residues. This entry keeps only the CDR3 DNA: 45 bases, framed from base 1. CDR1 and CDR2 are drawn from the germline V gene: SGHVS, FNYEAQ.

Only a few counts were recorded for this clonotype. Its antigen remains undetermined. Base qualities are missing; no much larger clone stands one base away. The sequence joins TRBV7-6 to TRBJ2-7, and TRBD2 matches 7 of the central bases. Material: blood. This TCR was recovered from a man between 18 and 29 years old with Graves' hyperthyroidism. In nucleotide form, the sequence is TGTGCCAGCAGCCCTCGCTGGCGGGAGTACCACGAGCAGTACTTC. It codes for CASSPRWREYHEQYF.